This TCR beta chain was profiled in a study of shared clonotypes between healthy human individuals. The CDR3 runs 17 residues. Germline V gene lookup returns CDR1 SGHAT and CDR2 FQNNGV. With 6 bases clipped from V and 2 bases from J, the junction kept 12 bases outside the gene matches. Naive-designated CD8 cells lacked CD45RO, were positively enriched for CCR7, and omitted terminally differentiated effector memory CD45RA+ cells. TCRdb's table, derived via immunoSEQ multiplex PCR, lists solely in-frame clones and lacks some. The sample shows millions of clones, just under 95% of them seen only once. The TCR comes from a man between 18 and 35 years old in good health. The sequenced material came from naive CD8+ T cells sorted from blood. The chain employs TRBV11-2 and TRBJ2-3; TRBD2 aligns across 9 bases. CDR3: CASRSSVGLANTDTQYF. DNA for the CDR3: TGTGCCAGCAGGTCTAGTGTAGGACTAGCGAACACAGATACGCAGTATTTT. The whole variable domain, filled in from reference TRBV11-2 and TRBJ2-3, reads EAGVAQSPRYKIIEKRQSVAFWCNPISGHATLYWYQQILGQGPKLLIQFQNNGVVDDSQLPKDRFSAERLKGVDSTLKIQPAKLEDSAVYLCASRSSVGLANTDTQYFGPGTRLTVL.